A selection of T cell receptor beta chains follows, all from one sample in a study of blood T cells in healthy people across ages. TCRdb independently ran MiXCR on the 5' RACE reads; one entry per CDR3 protein. The profile shows 650,000 or so distinct CDR3 sequences, about 51% of them singletons. Sequencing input: blood. The receptors were gathered from a woman aged 80 or over in good health. Both conserved end residues are part of each CDR3. The D gene is left open where the match is weak. Size values are once, few and many counts, or a class for expanded clones, and some rows have none.

CDR3 protein | CDR3 DNA | V gene | clone size | D gene | J gene
CASSDGTGRMETQYF | TGTGCCAGCAGTGACGGGACAGGGAGGATGGAGACCCAGTACTTC | TRBV25-1 | many | TRBD1 | TRBJ2-5
CASSLSWVADTQYF | TGCGCCAGCAGCCTGAGCTGGGTCGCAGATACGCAGTATTTT | TRBV5-1 | many | NA | TRBJ2-3
CAWSLGGGQFNQPQHF | TGTGCCTGGTCCCTAGGGGGAGGACAGTTCAATCAGCCCCAGCATTTT | TRBV30 | few | NA | TRBJ1-5
CSARSIAGSYEQYF | TGCAGTGCTAGGTCTATAGCGGGCTCCTACGAGCAGTACTTC | TRBV20-1 | NA | TRBD2 | TRBJ2-7
CASSQEVTAQGIQHF | TGCGCCAGCAGCCAAGAGGTGACAGCTCAGGGGATCCAGCATTTT | TRBV4-3 | once | NA | TRBJ1-5
CASSRETADTQYF | TGCGCCAGCAGTCGGGAGACAGCAGATACGCAGTATTTT | TRBV5-1 | NA | NA | TRBJ2-3
CASSQAGYRGGNSPLHF | TGCGCCAGCAGCCAAGCGGGATACAGGGGAGGGAATTCACCCCTCCACTTT | TRBV4-1 | NA | TRBD1 | TRBJ1-6
CASSRLNPSTDTQYF | TGTGCCAGCAGCCGGTTGAACCCAAGCACAGATACGCAGTATTTT | TRBV7-2 | NA | NA | TRBJ2-3
CASRIEPWETQYF | TGTGCCAGCAGAATAGAACCCTGGGAGACCCAGTACTTC | TRBV2 | NA | NA | TRBJ2-5
CASSKSYEQYF | TGTGCCAGCAGCAAATCCTACGAGCAGTACTTC | TRBV7-9 | many | NA | TRBJ2-7
CSVNRAEQETQYF | TGCAGTGTGAATAGGGCTGAACAAGAGACCCAGTACTTC | TRBV20-1 | once | NA | TRBJ2-5
CATSRGGELFF | TGTGCCACCTCAAGGGGGGGGGAGCTGTTTTTT | TRBV12-3/TRBV12-4 | NA | NA | TRBJ2-2
CASSLNGKGEQYF | TGTGCCAGCAGTTTAAATGGAAAGGGCGAGCAGTACTTC | TRBV27 | many | NA | TRBJ2-7
CASSPGHSNTGELFF | TGTGCCAGCAGTCCGGGGCACTCGAACACCGGGGAGCTGTTTTTT | TRBV6-6 | many | NA | TRBJ2-2
CSARAERGPLNEQYF | TGCAGTGCCCGGGCTGAGCGGGGGCCCCTCAATGAGCAGTACTTC | TRBV20-1 | few | TRBD2 | TRBJ2-7
CASSDRATGELFF | TGTGCCAGCAGCGACAGGGCCACCGGGGAGCTGTTTTTT | TRBV7-9 | NA | TRBD1 | TRBJ2-2
CAGSQGRTTEQYF | TGTGCCGGCAGCCAGGGTAGGACGACTGAGCAGTACTTC | TRBV4-2 | NA | NA | TRBJ2-5